Shown below are 25 T cell receptor beta chains from a single sample sequenced in a study of T cells in Graves' hyperthyroidism and ophthalmopathy. RNA transcripts served as the template for amplifying TCR beta CDR3 regions. Carried out on the TCR CDR3, a first-round RT-PCR used the HTBI primer set. MiXCR was run by TCRdb on the multiplex PCR reads, yielding one entry per CDR3 protein. The sample lists about 380,000 distinct CDR3 sequences, roughly 20% occurring once. Sequenced material: blood. All receptors derive from a man aged 18-30 years with Graves' ophthalmopathy.

The chain has TRBV5-1 and TRBJ2-1, with 16 bases fitting TRBD2. V lost 5 bases and J lost 4; bases outside the gene matches: 9. This CDR3 has 18 amino acids. Looked up from germline, CDR1 is SGHRS and CDR2 is YFSETQ. CDR3 protein: CASSTGTSGRVWYNEQFF. The CDR3 DNA reads as TGCGCCAGCAGTACCGGGACTAGCGGGAGGGTCTGGTACAATGAGCAGTTCTTC.

The chain carries TRBV20-1 and TRBJ2-7, with 11 bases that match TRBD1. Germline V gives CDR1 DFQATT, CDR2 SNEGSKA (reference sequence). CDR3 size: 13 residues. The V gene end was trimmed by 6 bases and the J gene end by 4 bases; junction bases not matched to a gene: 5. CDR3: CSADGQGAYEQYF. The CDR3 DNA is TGCAGTGCCGATGGACAGGGGGCGTACGAGCAGTACTTC.

This clonotype was recorded at least ten times. The chain couples TRBV6-1 to TRBJ1-5; D remains unclear. The germline V gene encodes CDR1 MNHNS and CDR2 SASEGT. This CDR3 spans 15 amino acids. V gave up 1 base and J gave up 1 base, with 8 bases separating them. The CDR3 nucleotides read TGTGCCAGCAGTGAAGGGCGGGTGAGCAATCAGCCCCAGCATTTT. It is translated as CASSEGRVSNQPQHF.

The V call is TRBV15, the J call TRBJ2-1; TRBD1 matches 9 bases. This CDR3 spans 15 amino acids. The ends lost 5 bases at V and 3 bases at J; junction bases unmatched: 5. In germline, CDR1 is LNHNV, CDR2 YYDKDF (reference sequence). The CDR3 is CATSEQGQGYNEQFF. The CDR3 nucleotides are TGTGCCACCAGCGAACAGGGACAGGGCTACAATGAGCAGTTCTTC.

The rearrangement uses TRBV7-9 and TRBJ2-7; perhaps TRBD1 as D (6 bases). Germline V lookup: CDR1 SEHNR, CDR2 FQNEAQ (reference sequence). The CDR3 loop spans 13 amino acids. Trimming took 7 bases from V and 5 from J, leaving 15 bases between them. The CDR3 sequence: CASTLTGWDEQYF. The CDR3 DNA follows: TGTGCCAGCACCCTAACAGGGTGGGACGAGCAGTACTTC. The variable domain in full, with the rest retrieved from reference TRBV7-9 and TRBJ2-7, is DTGVSQNPRHKITKRGQNVTFRCDPISEHNRLYWYRQTLGQGPEFLTYFQNEAQLEKSRLLSDRFSAERPKGSFSTLEIQRTEQGDSAMYLCASTLTGWDEQYFGPGTRLTVT.

This clonotype was detected a few times. This rearrangement joins TRBV7-2 to TRBJ2-2; D remains ambiguous. The CDR3 runs to 12 residues. Between the trimmed V and J ends, which lost 4 bases and 6 bases, there was a span of 6 bases. The germline gives CDR1 SGHTA, CDR2 FQGNSA. CDR3 DNA sequence: TGTGCCAGCAGCTCTCCTCCCGGGGAGCTGTTTTTT. Translation gives CASSSPPGELFF.

This clonotype was found many times. The J gene is TRBJ1-2, the V gene TRBV3-1, with TRBD1 matching over 7 bases. Germline V gene data show CDR1 as LGHDT and CDR2 as YNNKEL (reference sequence). This CDR3 contains 13 residues. The ends lost 4 bases at V and 8 bases at J; junction bases unmatched: 7. The DNA of the CDR3 is TGTGCCAGCAGCCTCCTAGGGACAGACGGCTACACCTTC. Translation gives CASSLLGTDGYTF. Variable domain in full (rest from reference TRBV3-1 and TRBJ1-2): DTAVSQTPKYLVTQMGNDKSIKCEQNLGHDTMYWYKQDSKKFLKIMFSYNNKELIINETVPNRFSPKSPDKAHLNLHINSLELGDSAVYFCASSLLGTDGYTFGSGTRLTVV.

This clonotype was counted ten times or more. V is TRBV7-9 and J is TRBJ2-3, with D uncertain. The CDR3 runs 16 residues. Trimming removed 5 bases from V and 0 bases from J, with 15 bases in between. Germline loops: CDR1 SEHNR, CDR2 FQNEAQ (reference sequence). This chain's CDR3 is CASSLMVSSSTDTQYF. The CDR3 DNA sequence: TGTGCCAGCAGCCTCATGGTCAGTTCGAGCACAGATACGCAGTATTTT. Full variable domain (remainder filled in from reference TRBV7-9 and TRBJ2-3): DTGVSQNPRHKITKRGQNVTFRCDPISEHNRLYWYRQTLGQGPEFLTYFQNEAQLEKSRLLSDRFSAERPKGSFSTLEIQRTEQGDSAMYLCASSLMVSSSTDTQYFGPGTRLTVL.

The CDR3 region is CSATGGSNQPQHF. The CDR3 bases are TGCAGTGCTACAGGGGGGAGCAATCAGCCCCAGCATTTT. The chain links TRBV20-1 to TRBJ1-5; 7 bases align to TRBD1. The CDR3 is 13 amino acids. V was clipped by 4 bases and J by 1 base; unmatched bases: 1. CDR1 DFQATT and CDR2 SNEGSKA come from the germline V gene (reference sequence).

This clonotype has a count of ten or more. The chain carries TRBV7-8 and TRBJ1-1; 7 bases line up with TRBD1. Looked up from germline, CDR1 is SGHVS and CDR2 is FQNEAQ. There are 12 residues in the CDR3. Losses at the gene ends were 6 bases for V and 11 bases for J; bases not matched to a gene: 9. The CDR3 coding sequence is TGTGCCAGCAGTCGCGACAGGGATCGGGCTTTCTTT. Protein sequence: CASSRDRDRAFF.

The CDR3 bases are TGCGCCAGCAGCCTAACCGGGCCTCGAGACATTCAGTACTTC. Translating it yields CASSLTGPRDIQYF. The V and J genes are TRBV4-1 and TRBJ2-4; D unclear. Per the germline V gene, CDR1 is MGHRA and CDR2 is YSYEKL. This CDR3 comprises 14 residues. V was trimmed by 4 bases and J by 8 bases, leaving 15 bases between them.

This clonotype occurred many times. One end of the junction is discordant with germline, which a read error may explain. V gene TRBV7-7 combines with J gene TRBJ2-1, with a possible D match to TRBD1 (6 bases). There are 13 residues in the CDR3. Germline V lookup: CDR1 SSHAT, CDR2 FNYEAQ (reference sequence). Here the CDR3 reads CASSVQQGNEQFF. The CDR3 DNA sequence: TGTGCTAGCAGCGTCCAGCAGGGGAATGAGCAGTTCTTC.

In this sample, this clonotype turned up many times. The chain joins TRBV24-1 to TRBJ1-1, with 7 positions matching TRBD1. With 3 bases clipped from V and 4 bases from J, the junction kept 7 bases outside the gene matches. Germline assignment: CDR1 KGHDR and CDR2 SFDVKD. CDR3 size: 15 residues. The CDR3 DNA is TGTGCCACCAGTGATCCCCGACAGGGCGGCACTGAAGCTTTCTTT. Translation gives CATSDPRQGGTEAFF.

This chain joins TRBV7-3 and TRBJ2-2; the match to TRBD1 covers 12 bases. CDR3 size: 17 residues. Per the germline V gene, CDR1 is SGHTA and CDR2 is FQGTGA. The V and J ends lost 4 bases and 2 bases, in that order; junction bases with no gene match: 5. CDR3 sequence: CASSWGTGGFNTGELFF. CDR3 nucleotides: TGTGCCAGCAGCTGGGGGACAGGGGGCTTTAACACCGGGGAGCTGTTTTTT.

This clonotype has ten or more counts. The chain uses TRBV3-1 and TRBJ1-1, with 7 bases identical to TRBD1. The CDR3 sequence is 14 residues long. Germline-derived CDR1 and CDR2 are LGHDT and YNNKEL (reference sequence). The V and J ends lost 0 bases and 11 bases, in that order; junction bases with no gene match: 9. CDR3 protein: CASSQDDRDNPAFF. As DNA, the CDR3 is TGTGCCAGCAGCCAAGACGACAGGGATAATCCGGCTTTCTTT.

This clonotype appeared a few times. The V and J genes are TRBV24-1 and TRBJ2-2; perhaps TRBD2 as D (6 bases). V was clipped by 3 bases and J by 7 bases, with 20 bases between them. CDR1 and CDR2 from the germline V gene are KGHDR and SFDVKD. This CDR3 has 17 residues. In DNA, the CDR3 is TGTGCCACCAGTGATGCATTCTCCACGGGGGAGGTCGGGGAGCTGTTTTTT. Translated, it gives CATSDAFSTGEVGELFF.

This clonotype was picked up many times. The CDR3 nucleotides read TGTGCCAGCACCTGGGGGGGTACTGGAAACACCATATATTTT. It is translated as CASTWGGTGNTIYF. The genes are TRBV28 and TRBJ1-3; D is perhaps TRBD1 (5 bases). The CDR3 contains 14 residues. CDR1 MDHEN and CDR2 SYDVKM come from the germline V gene. V was pared by 7 bases and J by 2 bases, with 12 bases between.

This clonotype was picked up a small number of times. The V gene is TRBV10-3, the J gene TRBJ1-1; 8 bases fit TRBD1. Germline V gene sequence: CDR1 ENHRY, CDR2 SYGVKD. This CDR3 region has 16 residues. The V and J ends lost 2 bases and 5 bases, in that order; junction bases with no gene match: 10. The CDR3 DNA is TGTGCCATCAGTGAGAAGGAGCGCAGGGGGCAGACTGAAGCTTTCTTT. Translating it yields CAISEKERRGQTEAFF.

The rearrangement uses TRBV7-9 and TRBJ2-4; 9 bases agree with TRBD2. The V gene end was trimmed by 1 base and the J gene end by 12 bases; junction bases not matched to a gene: 4. CDR1 is SEHNR, CDR2 FQNEAQ, per germline (reference sequence). CDR3 length: 13 amino acids. The CDR3 DNA follows: TGTGCCAGCAGCTTAGGAGCTAGCGGGAATCAGTACTTC. Amino acids: CASSLGASGNQYF.

Only one count was recorded for this clonotype. The chain uses TRBV19 and TRBJ1-1; D is perhaps TRBD1 (5 bases). Trimming took 4 bases from V and 11 from J, leaving 26 bases between them. CDR3 length: 16 amino acids. Germline CDR1 reads LNHDA; CDR2 reads SQIVND (reference sequence). The CDR3 is CASSRRLGDSGSWAFF. CDR3 in DNA: TGTGCCAGTAGTAGGAGACTCGGAGACAGCGGGTCGTGGGCTTTCTTT.

This clonotype was seen only a few times. J is TRBJ2-5 and V is TRBV7-8; 7 nucleotides align to TRBD1. Germline V gene data show CDR1 as SGHVS and CDR2 as FQNEAQ. The CDR3 runs to 14 residues. The V segment lost 4 bases and the J segment 0 bases; nucleotides outside the gene matches: 2. This chain's CDR3 is CASSWTGDQETQYF. CDR3 nucleotide sequence: TGTGCCAGCAGCTGGACAGGAGACCAAGAGACCCAGTACTTC.

This chain links TRBV29-1 with TRBJ1-4; the D gene is possibly TRBD1 (5 bases). The germline V gene encodes CDR1 SQVTM and CDR2 ANQGSEA. Trimming shortened V by 7 bases and J by 4 bases, and 13 bases separated the two germline ends. The CDR3 is 13 amino acids. The CDR3 nucleotides read TGCAGCGGGTGGGACGGCGATAATGAAAAACTGTTTTTT. This codes for CSGWDGDNEKLFF.

This sequence joins TRBV20-1 and TRBJ2-3; 10 bases line up with TRBD2. Germline-derived CDR1 and CDR2 are DFQATT and SNEGSKA (reference sequence). Trimming removed 3 bases from V and 1 base from J; junction bases left unmatched: 4. The CDR3 is 15 amino acids. The CDR3 reads CSASPSGGGTDTQYF. In nucleotides, the CDR3 is TGCAGTGCTAGTCCTAGCGGGGGAGGCACAGATACGCAGTATTTT.

This clonotype has more than one count but fewer than ten. The CDR3 region has the DNA TGCGCCAGCAGCCCGGGGCCTGTTAGCACAGATACGCAGTATTTT. Encoded protein: CASSPGPVSTDTQYF. The V and J genes are TRBV5-1 and TRBJ2-3; D possibly matches TRBD1 or TRBD2 (5 bases each). V lost 4 bases and J 0 bases, leaving 12 bases between the germline ends. Germline V lookup: CDR1 SGHRS, CDR2 YFSETQ. CDR3 size: 15 residues.

This clonotype showed up just a few times. The chain has TRBV20-1 and TRBJ2-5, with unresolved D. Germline V gene lookup returns CDR1 DFQATT and CDR2 SNEGSKA (reference sequence). V was trimmed by 3 bases and J by 5 bases, leaving 10 bases between them. This CDR3 is built from 12 residues. The chain's CDR3 is CSARIQLETQYF. The DNA for the CDR3 is TGCAGTGCTAGGATACAGTTGGAGACCCAGTACTTC.